This T cell receptor (beta chain) was sequenced for a study of shared clonotypes between healthy human individuals. Looking at the study overall: The study enrolled a couple of women and a few men aged 18 to 49. General study points: For naive CD4 cells, 4.5% to 6.5% of clonotypes were shared across a handful of donors. Rarefaction curves obtained for sorted subsets showed sequencing incomplete despite large depth.

Researchers divided each subset's genomic DNA evenly across several immunoSEQ plates. The data were produced by immunoSEQ multiplex PCR, yet TCRdb's version contains in-frame clones alone and is incomplete. The top ten clones hold 0.55% to 0.7% of a sample with about 1.1 million clones, about 84% of them seen once. Per germline, CDR1 MNHEY and CDR2 SMNVEV (reference sequence). V shed 6 bases and J shed 5 bases, with 17 bases lying between them. The CDR3 runs 14 residues. Concerning this clone itself: Its antigen is undetermined.

This TCR was sampled from a man aged 18 to 29 in good health. Some clones in this sample may be carry-over from other donors' samples. The chain couples TRBV27 to TRBJ2-7; maybe TRBD2 (6 bases). The sequenced material came from memory CD4+ T cells from PBMCs. Indicated subset: CD45RA-negative fraction. CDR3: CASRRPGLRDEQYF. The CDR3 DNA reads as TGTGCCAGCAGGAGGCCGGGACTCCGAGACGAGCAGTACTTC.